This T cell receptor beta chain was identified during a study of blood T cell repertoires in COVID-19. The wider study: Acute and convalescent COVID-19 samples came from the United States, Italy and Spain. Sources were T cells, B-cell-depleted T cells, or PBMCs; the material itself was cDNA or gDNA.

Per the original methods: Reference gene primer amplification gave estimated nucleated cell counts. The table came from immunoSEQ multiplex PCR; TCRdb's copy has only in-frame clones and leaves some out. V, J and clone size were drawn from that table, and D and trimming were deduced from the DNA. The data show under 550,000 clones, with about 90% seen just once and about 0.91% held by the top ten. Seattle enrolled patients during active infection and tracked them longitudinally. V lost 0 bases to trimming and J lost 2 bases, with 14 bases between them. The length of the CDR3 is 16 residues. Germline CDR1 reads MNHEY; CDR2 reads SVGAGI.

The chain uses TRBV6-5 and TRBJ2-7; no clear D. Sequenced material: peripheral blood. This TCR came from a man younger than 35 with COVID-19, enrolled during active disease. The CDR3 spells CASSYSSLSATYEQYF. CDR3 nucleotide sequence: TGTGCCAGCAGTTACTCGTCCCTAAGCGCCACCTACGAGCAGTACTTC.